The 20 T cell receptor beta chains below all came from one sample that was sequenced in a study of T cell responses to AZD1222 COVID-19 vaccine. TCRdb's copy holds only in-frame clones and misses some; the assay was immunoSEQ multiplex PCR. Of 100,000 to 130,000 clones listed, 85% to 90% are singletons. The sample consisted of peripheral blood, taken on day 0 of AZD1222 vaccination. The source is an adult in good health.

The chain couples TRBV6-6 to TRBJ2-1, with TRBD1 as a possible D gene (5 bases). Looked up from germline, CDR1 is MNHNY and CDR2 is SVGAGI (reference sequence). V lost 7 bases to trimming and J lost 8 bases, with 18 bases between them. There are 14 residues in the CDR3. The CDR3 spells CASTPWQGSDEQFF. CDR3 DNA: TGTGCCAGCACCCCGTGGCAGGGAAGCGATGAGCAGTTCTTC.

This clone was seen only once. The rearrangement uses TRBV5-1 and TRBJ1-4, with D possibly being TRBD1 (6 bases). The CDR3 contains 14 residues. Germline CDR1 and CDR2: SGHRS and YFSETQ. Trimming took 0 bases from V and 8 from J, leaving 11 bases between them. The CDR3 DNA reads TGCGCCAGCAGCTTGGGCCAGGGGACCGAAAAACTGTTTTTT. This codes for CASSLGQGTEKLFF. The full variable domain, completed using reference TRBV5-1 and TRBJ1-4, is KAGVTQTPRYLIKTRGQQVTLSCSPISGHRSVSWYQQTPGQGLQFLFEYFSETQRNKGNFPGRFSGRQFSNSRSEMNVSTLELGDSALYLCASSLGQGTEKLFFGSGTQLSVL.

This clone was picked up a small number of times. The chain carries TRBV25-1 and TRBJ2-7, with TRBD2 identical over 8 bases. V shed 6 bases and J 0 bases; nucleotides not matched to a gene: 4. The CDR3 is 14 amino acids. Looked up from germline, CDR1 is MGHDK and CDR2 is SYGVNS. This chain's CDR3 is CASSPGGSSYEQYF. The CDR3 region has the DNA TGTGCCAGCAGCCCGGGGGGGTCCTCCTACGAGCAGTACTTC.

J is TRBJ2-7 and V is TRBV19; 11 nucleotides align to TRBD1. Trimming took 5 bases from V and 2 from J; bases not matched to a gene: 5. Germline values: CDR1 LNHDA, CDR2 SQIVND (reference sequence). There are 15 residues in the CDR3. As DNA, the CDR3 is TGTGCCAGTAGTGGGGGGACAGGGGGTGCCTACGAGCAGTACTTC. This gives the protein CASSGGTGGAYEQYF. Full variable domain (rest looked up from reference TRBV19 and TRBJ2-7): DGGITQSPKYLFRKEGQNVTLSCEQNLNHDAMYWYRQDPGQGLRLIYYSQIVNDFQKGDIAEGYSVSREKKESFPLTVTSAQKNPTAFYLCASSGGTGGAYEQYFGPGTRLTVT.

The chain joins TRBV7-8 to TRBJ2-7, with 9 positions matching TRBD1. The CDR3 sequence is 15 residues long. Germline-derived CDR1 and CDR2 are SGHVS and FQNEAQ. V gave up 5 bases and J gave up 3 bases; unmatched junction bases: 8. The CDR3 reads CASSRDRGTYYEQYF. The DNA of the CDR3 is TGTGCCAGCAGCCGTGACAGGGGGACTTACTACGAGCAGTACTTC. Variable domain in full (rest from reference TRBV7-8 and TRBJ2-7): GAGVSQSPRYKVAKRGQDVALRCDPISGHVSLFWYQQALGQGPEFLTYFQNEAQLDKSGLPSDRFFAERPEGSVSTLKIQRTQQEDSAVYLCASSRDRGTYYEQYFGPGTRLTVT.

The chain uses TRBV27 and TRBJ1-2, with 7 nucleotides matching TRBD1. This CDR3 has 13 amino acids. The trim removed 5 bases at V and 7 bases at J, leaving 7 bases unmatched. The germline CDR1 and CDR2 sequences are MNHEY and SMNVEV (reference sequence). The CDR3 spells CASSPWDRRGYTF. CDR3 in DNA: TGTGCCAGCAGTCCCTGGGACAGACGTGGCTACACCTTC.

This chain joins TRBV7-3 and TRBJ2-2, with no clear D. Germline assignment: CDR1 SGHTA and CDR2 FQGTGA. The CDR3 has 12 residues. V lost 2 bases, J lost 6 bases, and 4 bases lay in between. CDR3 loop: CASSLPAGELFF. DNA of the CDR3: TGTGCCAGCAGCTTACCGGCCGGGGAGCTGTTTTTT.

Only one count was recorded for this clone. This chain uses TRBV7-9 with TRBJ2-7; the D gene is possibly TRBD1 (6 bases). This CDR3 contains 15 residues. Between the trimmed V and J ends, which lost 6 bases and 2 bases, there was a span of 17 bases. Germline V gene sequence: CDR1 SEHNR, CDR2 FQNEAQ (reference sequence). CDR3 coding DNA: TGTGCCAGCAGTCTAGAACCAGGGGCCGCCTACGAGCAGTACTTC. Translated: CASSLEPGAAYEQYF.

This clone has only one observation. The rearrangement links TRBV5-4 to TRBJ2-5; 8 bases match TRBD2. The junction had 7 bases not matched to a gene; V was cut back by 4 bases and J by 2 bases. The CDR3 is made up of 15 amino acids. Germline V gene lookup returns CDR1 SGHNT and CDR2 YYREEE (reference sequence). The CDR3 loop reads CASSRPGLVQETQYF. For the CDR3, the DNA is TGTGCCAGCAGCCGTCCGGGACTAGTACAAGAGACCCAGTACTTC.

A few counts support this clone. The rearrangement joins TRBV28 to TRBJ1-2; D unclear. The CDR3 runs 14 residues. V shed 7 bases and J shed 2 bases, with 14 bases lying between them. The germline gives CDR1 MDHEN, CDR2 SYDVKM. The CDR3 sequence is CASNPPDINYGYTF. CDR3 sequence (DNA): TGTGCCAGCAACCCCCCCGATATAAACTATGGCTACACCTTC.

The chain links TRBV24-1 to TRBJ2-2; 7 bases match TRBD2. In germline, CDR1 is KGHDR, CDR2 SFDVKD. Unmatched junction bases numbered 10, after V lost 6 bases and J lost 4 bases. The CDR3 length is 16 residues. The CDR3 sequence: CATSPFGREGTGELFF. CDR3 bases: TGTGCCACCAGTCCCTTTGGGAGGGAGGGCACCGGGGAGCTGTTTTTT.

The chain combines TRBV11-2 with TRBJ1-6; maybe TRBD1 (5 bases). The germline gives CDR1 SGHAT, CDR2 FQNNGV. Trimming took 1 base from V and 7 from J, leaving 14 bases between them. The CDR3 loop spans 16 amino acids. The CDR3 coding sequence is TGTGCCAGCAGCTTAGTCGGAGAAGGGGTCAATTCACCCCTCCACTTT. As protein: CASSLVGEGVNSPLHF.

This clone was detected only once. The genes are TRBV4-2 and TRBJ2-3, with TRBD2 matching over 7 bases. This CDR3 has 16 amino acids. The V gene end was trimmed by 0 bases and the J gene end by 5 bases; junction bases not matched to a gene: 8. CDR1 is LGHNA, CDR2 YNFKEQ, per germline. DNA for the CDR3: TGTGCCAGCAGCCAAGAGGGAGCGGGGTCGATAGATACGCAGTATTTT. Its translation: CASSQEGAGSIDTQYF.

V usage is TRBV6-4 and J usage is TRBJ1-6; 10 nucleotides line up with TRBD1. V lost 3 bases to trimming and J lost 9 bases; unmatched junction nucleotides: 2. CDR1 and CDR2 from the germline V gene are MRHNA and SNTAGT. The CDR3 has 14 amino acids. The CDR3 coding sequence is TGTGCCAGCAGTGAGGGACAGGGGAGTTCACCCCTCCACTTT. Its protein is CASSEGQGSSPLHF.

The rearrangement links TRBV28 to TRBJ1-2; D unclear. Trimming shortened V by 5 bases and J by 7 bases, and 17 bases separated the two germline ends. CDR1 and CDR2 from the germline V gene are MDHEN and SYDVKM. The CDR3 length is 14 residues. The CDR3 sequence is CASSSPEGTSGYTF. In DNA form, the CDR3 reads TGTGCCAGCAGTAGCCCGGAGGGAACCTCTGGCTACACCTTC.

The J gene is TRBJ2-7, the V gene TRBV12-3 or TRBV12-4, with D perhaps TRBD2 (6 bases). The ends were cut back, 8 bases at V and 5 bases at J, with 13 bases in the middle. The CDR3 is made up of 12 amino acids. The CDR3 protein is CASLAGGNEQYF. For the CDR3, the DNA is TGTGCCAGCCTCGCCGGGGGAAACGAGCAGTACTTC.

CDR3 in DNA: TGTGCCAGCAGCCCCACGACAGCGACAGATACGCAGTATTTT. It codes for CASSPTTATDTQYF. This rearrangement joins TRBV7-9 to TRBJ2-3; D may be TRBD1 (5 bases). V was cut by 5 bases and J by 3 bases, with 12 bases left in between. CDR1 is SEHNR, CDR2 FQNEAQ, per germline (reference sequence). CDR3 length: 14 residues.

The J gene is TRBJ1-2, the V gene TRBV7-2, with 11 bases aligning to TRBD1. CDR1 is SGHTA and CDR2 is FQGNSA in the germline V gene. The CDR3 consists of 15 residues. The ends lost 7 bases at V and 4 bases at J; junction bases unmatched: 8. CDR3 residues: CASTPPGTGGYGYTF. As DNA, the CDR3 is TGTGCCAGCACCCCACCCGGGACAGGGGGCTATGGCTACACCTTC.

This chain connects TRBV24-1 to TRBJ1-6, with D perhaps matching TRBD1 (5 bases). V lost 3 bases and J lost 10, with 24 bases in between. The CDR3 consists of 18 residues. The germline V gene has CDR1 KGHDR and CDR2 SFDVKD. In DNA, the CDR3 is TGTGCCACCAGTGATGGCAGGGTTGGCAGGTGGGGAAACTCACCCCTCCACTTT. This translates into CATSDGRVGRWGNSPLHF.

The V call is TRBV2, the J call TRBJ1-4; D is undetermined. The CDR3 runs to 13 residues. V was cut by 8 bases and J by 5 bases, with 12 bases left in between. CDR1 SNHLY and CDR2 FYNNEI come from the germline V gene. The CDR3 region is CASYRSRNEKLFF. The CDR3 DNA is TGTGCCAGCTACAGATCCCGGAATGAAAAACTGTTTTTT. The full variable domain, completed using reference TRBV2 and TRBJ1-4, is EPEVTQTPSHQVTQMGQEVILRCVPISNHLYFYWYRQILGQKVEFLVSFYNNEISEKSEIFDDQFSVERPDGSNFTLKIRSTKLEDSAMYFCASYRSRNEKLFFGSGTQLSVL.